The sequence of this T cell receptor (beta chain) was determined in a study of cytomegalovirus exposure and HLA in healthy donors. Findings and caveats of the study: In a later analysis, several top co-occurrence clusters appeared linked to parvovirus B19, influenza, CMV and Epstein-Barr virus. There were some public TCRs occurring in many donors, but most TCR sequences were rare.

In the case of this clone: Its matching antigen is unknown.

PCR was performed using 60 Vbeta and 13 Jbeta primers. The table came from immunoSEQ multiplex PCR; TCRdb's copy has only in-frame clones and leaves some out. The sample spans about 190,000 clones; the ten largest clones claim around 0.95%. Trimming at V came to 3 bases and at J to 3 bases, leaving 15 bases not matched to a gene. CDR1 is SGHVS, CDR2 FNYEAQ, per germline. CDR3 length equals 21 residues. The chain employs TRBV7-6 and TRBJ2-3, with TRBD2 matching over 16 bases. The receptor was derived from a woman in her thirties in good health and CMV-seropositive. Sequenced sample: PBMCs. CDR3 in amino acids: CASSLVEEGLAGGLGTDTQYF. The DNA of the CDR3 is TGTGCCAGCAGCTTGGTCGAAGAGGGACTAGCGGGGGGGCTGGGTACAGATACGCAGTATTTT.